The clone carrying this T cell receptor beta chain was counted at least ten times. Its antigen is undetermined. Trimming shortened V by 1 base and J by 8 bases, and 4 bases separated the two germline ends. CDR1 SGHRS and CDR2 YFSETQ come from the germline V gene. The CDR3 spans 11 residues. These data originate in a study of T-cell reconstitution after alpha-beta-depleted transplantation in children. Study-level findings and limits: Newly generated T cells supplied most T-cell counts and diversity one year post-transplant. It was surviving recipient T cells and thymic progenitors that gave some patients high TCRbeta diversity at day 60. Roughly two months post-transplant, alpha-beta T cells reportedly originated from several hundred graft clones that had expanded.

Unique molecular identifiers were built into the TCRbeta library. From the PCR reads, TCRdb called clonotypes with MiXCR, one entry per CDR3 protein. The sample shows 250,000 to 300,000 distinct CDR3 sequences, 9.5% to 13% of them seen only once. The sequences come from PBMCs, collected before TCRalphabeta/CD19-depleted stem cell transplant. The chain combines TRBV5-1 with TRBJ2-1; no clear D gene. This receptor was obtained from a boy younger than two with acute myeloid leukemia, due to receive a stem cell transplant. DNA of the CDR3: TGCGCCAGCAGCTTGTGGGATGAGCAGTTCTTC. It codes for CASSLWDEQFF.